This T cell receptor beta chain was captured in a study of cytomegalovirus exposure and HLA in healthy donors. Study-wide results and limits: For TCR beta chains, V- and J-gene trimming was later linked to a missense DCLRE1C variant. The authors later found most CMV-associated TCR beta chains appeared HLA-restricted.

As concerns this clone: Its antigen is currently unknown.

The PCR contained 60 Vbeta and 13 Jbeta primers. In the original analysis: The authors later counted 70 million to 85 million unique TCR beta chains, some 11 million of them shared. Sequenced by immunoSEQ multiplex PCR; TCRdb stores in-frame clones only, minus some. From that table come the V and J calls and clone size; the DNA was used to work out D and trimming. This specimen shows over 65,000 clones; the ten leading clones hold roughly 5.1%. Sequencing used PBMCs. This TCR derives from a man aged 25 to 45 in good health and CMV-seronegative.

CDR3 sequence reads: CSGRSGGYNEQFF. The CDR3 DNA is TGCAGCGGGCGTAGCGGGGGTTACAATGAGCAGTTCTTC. The chain uses TRBV29-1 and TRBJ2-1, with TRBD2 matching over 9 bases. This CDR3 has 13 residues. The germline V gene encodes CDR1 SQVTM and CDR2 ANQGSEA. J was trimmed by 4 bases and V by 7 bases; bases with no gene match: 5.